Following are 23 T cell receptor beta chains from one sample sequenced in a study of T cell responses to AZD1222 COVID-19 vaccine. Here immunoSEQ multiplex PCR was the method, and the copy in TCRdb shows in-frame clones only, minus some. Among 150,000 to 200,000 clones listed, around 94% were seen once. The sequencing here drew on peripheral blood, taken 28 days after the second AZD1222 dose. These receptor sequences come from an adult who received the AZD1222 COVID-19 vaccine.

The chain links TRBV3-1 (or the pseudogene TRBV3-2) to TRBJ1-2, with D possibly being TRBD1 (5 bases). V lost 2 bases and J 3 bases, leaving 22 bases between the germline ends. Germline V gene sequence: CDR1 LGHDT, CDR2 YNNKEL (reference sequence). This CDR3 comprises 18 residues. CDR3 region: CASSQSSQGEDLDYGYTF. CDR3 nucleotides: TGTGCCAGCAGCCAATCAAGTCAGGGAGAAGATTTGGACTATGGCTACACCTTC.

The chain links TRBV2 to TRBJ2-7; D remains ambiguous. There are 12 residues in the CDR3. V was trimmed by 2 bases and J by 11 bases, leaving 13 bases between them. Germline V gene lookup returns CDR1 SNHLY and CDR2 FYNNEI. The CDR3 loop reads CASSELNRRKYF. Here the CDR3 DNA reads TGTGCCAGCAGTGAACTTAATCGCCGCAAGTACTTC.

The CDR3 loop is CASSLGASVYNEQFF. The CDR3 coding sequence is TGTGCCAGCTCCCTGGGGGCCTCTGTTTACAATGAGCAGTTCTTC. The chain employs TRBV18 and TRBJ2-1; tentative D call: TRBD1 (6 bases). Per the germline V gene, CDR1 is KGHSH and CDR2 is LQKENI. The CDR3 covers 15 residues. V was clipped by 6 bases and J by 4 bases, with 16 bases between them.

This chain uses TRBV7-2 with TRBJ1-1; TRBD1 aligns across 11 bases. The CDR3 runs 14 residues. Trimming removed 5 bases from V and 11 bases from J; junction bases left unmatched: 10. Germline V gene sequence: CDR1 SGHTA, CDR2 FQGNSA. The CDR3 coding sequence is TGTGCCAGCAGCCCCAGGGCGGGACAGGGGGAGGCTTTCTTT. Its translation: CASSPRAGQGEAFF.

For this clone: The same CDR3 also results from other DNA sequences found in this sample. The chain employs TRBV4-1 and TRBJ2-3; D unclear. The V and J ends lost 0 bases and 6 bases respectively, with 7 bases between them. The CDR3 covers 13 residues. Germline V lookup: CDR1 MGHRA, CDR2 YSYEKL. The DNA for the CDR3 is TGCGCCAGCAGCCAAGATAGGCGGGATACGCAGTATTTT. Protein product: CASSQDRRDTQYF.

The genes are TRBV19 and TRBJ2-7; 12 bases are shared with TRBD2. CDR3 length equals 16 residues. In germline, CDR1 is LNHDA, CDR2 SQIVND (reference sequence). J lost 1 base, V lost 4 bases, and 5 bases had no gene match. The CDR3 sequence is CASSTPGTSGSYEQYF. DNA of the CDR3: TGTGCCAGTAGTACCCCCGGGACTAGCGGGTCCTACGAGCAGTACTTC.

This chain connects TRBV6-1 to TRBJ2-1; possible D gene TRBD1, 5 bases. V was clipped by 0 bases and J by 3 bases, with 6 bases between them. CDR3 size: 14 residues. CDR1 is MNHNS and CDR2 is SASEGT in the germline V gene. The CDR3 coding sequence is TGTGCCAGCAGTGAAGCACAGGACTACAATGAGCAGTTCTTC. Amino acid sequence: CASSEAQDYNEQFF.

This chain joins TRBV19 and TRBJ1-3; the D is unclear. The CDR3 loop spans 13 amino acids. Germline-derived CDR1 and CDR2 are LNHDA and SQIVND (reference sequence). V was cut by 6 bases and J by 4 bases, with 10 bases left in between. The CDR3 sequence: CASRDTSGNTIYF. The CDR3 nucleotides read TGTGCCAGTAGGGATACGTCCGGAAACACCATATATTTT.

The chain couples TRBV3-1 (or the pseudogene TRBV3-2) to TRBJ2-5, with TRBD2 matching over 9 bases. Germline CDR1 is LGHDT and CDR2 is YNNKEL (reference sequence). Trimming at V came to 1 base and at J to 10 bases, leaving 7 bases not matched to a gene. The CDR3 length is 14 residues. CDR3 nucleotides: TGTGCCAGCAGCCAAGTTAGCGGGAGAGGGGACCAGTACTTC. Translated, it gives CASSQVSGRGDQYF.

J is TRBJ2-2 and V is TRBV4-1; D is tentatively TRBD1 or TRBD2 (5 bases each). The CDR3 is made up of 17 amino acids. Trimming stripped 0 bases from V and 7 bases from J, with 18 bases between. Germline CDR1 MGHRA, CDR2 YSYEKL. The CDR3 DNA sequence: TGCGCCAGCAGCCAAGATTTCGGGGCAGGGCGTTTCGGGGAGCTGTTTTTT. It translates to CASSQDFGAGRFGELFF.

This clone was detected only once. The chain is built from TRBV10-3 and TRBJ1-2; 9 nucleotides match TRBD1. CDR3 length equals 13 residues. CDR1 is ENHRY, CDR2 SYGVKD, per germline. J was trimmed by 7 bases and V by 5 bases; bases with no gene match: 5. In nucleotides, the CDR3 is TGTGCCATCAGTACAGGGGGCGCTTTTGGCTACACCTTC. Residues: CAISTGGAFGYTF.

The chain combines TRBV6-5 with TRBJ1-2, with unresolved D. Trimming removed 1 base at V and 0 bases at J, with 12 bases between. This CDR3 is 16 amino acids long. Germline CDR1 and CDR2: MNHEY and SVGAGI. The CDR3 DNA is TGTGCCAGCAGTTACTTAGGAAGGGCCACTAACTATGGCTACACCTTC. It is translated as CASSYLGRATNYGYTF.

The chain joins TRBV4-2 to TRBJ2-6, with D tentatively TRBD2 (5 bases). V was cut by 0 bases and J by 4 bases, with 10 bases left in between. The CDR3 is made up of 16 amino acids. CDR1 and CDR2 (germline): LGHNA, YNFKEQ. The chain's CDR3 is CASSQDSSSGANVLTF. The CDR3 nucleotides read TGTGCCAGCAGCCAAGACTCTAGCTCCGGGGCCAACGTCCTGACTTTC.

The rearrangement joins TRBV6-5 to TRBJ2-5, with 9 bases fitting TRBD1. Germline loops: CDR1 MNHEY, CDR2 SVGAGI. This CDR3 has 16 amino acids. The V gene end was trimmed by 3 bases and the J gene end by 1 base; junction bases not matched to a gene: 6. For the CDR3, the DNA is TGTGCCAGCAGTTATCTCGGACAGGGGCTCCAAGAGACCCAGTACTTC. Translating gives CASSYLGQGLQETQYF.

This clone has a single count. As DNA, the CDR3 is TGTGCCAGCAGCCGGACCACGCTGAACACTGAAGCTTTCTTT. As protein: CASSRTTLNTEAFF. This sequence joins TRBV7-9 and TRBJ1-1, with D unresolved. The CDR3 spans 14 residues. With 5 bases removed from V and 0 bases from J, the gap between germline ends came to 10 bases. Germline CDR1 and CDR2: SEHNR and FQNEAQ (reference sequence).

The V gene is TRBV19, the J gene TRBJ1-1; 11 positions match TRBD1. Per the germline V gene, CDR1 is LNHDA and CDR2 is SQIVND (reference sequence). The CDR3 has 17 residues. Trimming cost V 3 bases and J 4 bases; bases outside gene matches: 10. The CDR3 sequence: CASSIGDRGSSGTEAFF. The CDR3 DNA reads TGTGCCAGTAGTATCGGGGACAGGGGGAGTTCGGGCACTGAAGCTTTCTTT.

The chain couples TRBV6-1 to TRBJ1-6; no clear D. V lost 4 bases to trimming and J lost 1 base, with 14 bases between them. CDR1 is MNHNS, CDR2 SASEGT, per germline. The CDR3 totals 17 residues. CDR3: CASSGLLERSYNSPLHF. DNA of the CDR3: TGTGCCAGCAGTGGGCTACTCGAGAGGTCCTATAATTCACCCCTCCACTTT.

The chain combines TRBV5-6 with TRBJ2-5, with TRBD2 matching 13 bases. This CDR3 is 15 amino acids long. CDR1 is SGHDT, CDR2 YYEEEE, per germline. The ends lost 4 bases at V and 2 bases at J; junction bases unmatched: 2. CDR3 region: CASSQLAGGQETQYF. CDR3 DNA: TGTGCCAGCAGCCAACTAGCGGGGGGGCAAGAGACCCAGTACTTC.

The CDR3 loop reads CAWSPSGVRLFF. The CDR3 nucleotides are TGTGCCTGGAGCCCATCCGGAGTCCGACTGTTTTTT. The rearrangement uses TRBV30 and TRBJ1-4; D gene ambiguous. The germline V and J ends were trimmed by 3 bases and 13 bases, with 15 bases remaining between them. Germline assignment: CDR1 GTSNPN and CDR2 SVGIG (reference sequence). The CDR3 sequence is 12 residues long.

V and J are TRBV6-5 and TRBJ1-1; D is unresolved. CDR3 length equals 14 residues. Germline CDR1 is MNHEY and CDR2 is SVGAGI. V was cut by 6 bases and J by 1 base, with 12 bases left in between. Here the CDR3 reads CASSLLTENTEAFF. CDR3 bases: TGTGCCAGCAGCCTACTCACTGAGAACACTGAAGCTTTCTTT.

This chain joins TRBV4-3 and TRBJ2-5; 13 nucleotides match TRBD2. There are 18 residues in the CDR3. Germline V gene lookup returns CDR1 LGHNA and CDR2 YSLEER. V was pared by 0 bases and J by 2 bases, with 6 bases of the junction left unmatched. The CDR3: CASSQDPPGLAGQETQYF. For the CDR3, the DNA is TGCGCCAGCAGCCAAGATCCCCCGGGACTAGCGGGGCAAGAGACCCAGTACTTC.

The chain's CDR3 is CASSLNRAPNNEQFF. For the CDR3, the DNA is TGCGCCAGCAGCTTGAACAGGGCCCCCAACAATGAGCAGTTCTTC. The rearrangement joins TRBV5-1 to TRBJ2-1; weak D call: TRBD1 (6 bases). The CDR3 consists of 15 residues. The germline gives CDR1 SGHRS, CDR2 YFSETQ. V was clipped by 1 base and J by 5 bases, with 13 bases between them.

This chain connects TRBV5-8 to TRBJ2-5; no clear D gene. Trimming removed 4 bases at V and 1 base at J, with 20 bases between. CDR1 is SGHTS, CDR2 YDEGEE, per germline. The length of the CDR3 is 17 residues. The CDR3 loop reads CASSPRPREAIQETQYF. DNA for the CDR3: TGTGCCAGCAGCCCTAGGCCCCGCGAGGCGATCCAAGAGACCCAGTACTTC.